These 21 T cell receptor beta chains share one sample of origin, sequenced in a study of T cells in Graves' hyperthyroidism and ophthalmopathy. The TCR beta CDR3 regions underwent amplification using RNA transcripts as the source. HTBI primers were employed in a first-round RT-PCR of the TCR CDR3. TCRdb called the multiplex PCR reads again in MiXCR, with one record for every CDR3 protein. The sample holds hundreds of thousands of distinct CDR3 sequences, approximately 14% seen once. Sequenced input: blood. The receptors shown here come from a woman aged 50 to 60 with Graves' ophthalmopathy.

V usage is TRBV27 and J usage is TRBJ2-3, with 8 bases matching TRBD2. The CDR3 loop spans 15 amino acids. Germline values: CDR1 MNHEY, CDR2 SMNVEV (reference sequence). V was clipped by 3 bases and J by 4 bases; unmatched bases: 6. The CDR3 spells CASSFGTRGADTQYF. Here the CDR3 DNA reads TGTGCCAGCAGTTTTGGGACTAGAGGTGCAGATACGCAGTATTTT.

The V call is TRBV6-1, the J call TRBJ2-7; TRBD1 matches at 8 bases. This CDR3 has 15 residues. Germline-derived CDR1 and CDR2 are MNHNS and SASEGT. V was clipped by 1 base and J by 3 bases; unmatched bases: 5. CDR3 amino acids: CASSEVAGGIYEQYF. The CDR3 DNA follows: TGTGCCAGCAGTGAAGTGGCAGGGGGCATCTACGAGCAGTACTTC.

This clonotype was found many times. This chain connects TRBV24-1 to TRBJ2-1, with TRBD2 identical over 8 bases. The CDR3 has 13 amino acids. V lost 3 bases and J lost 8; bases outside the gene matches: 2. Germline V gives CDR1 KGHDR, CDR2 SFDVKD. The DNA for the CDR3 is TGTGCCACCAGTGATAGCGGGAGAGATGAGCAGTTCTTC. It codes for CATSDSGRDEQFF.

This clonotype was counted ten times or more. V usage is TRBV9 and J usage is TRBJ1-5; D remains ambiguous. V was shortened by 5 bases and J by 1 base, with 7 bases between the two germline ends. The CDR3 has 13 residues. Per the germline V gene, CDR1 is SGDLS and CDR2 is YYNGEE. The CDR3 DNA follows: TGTGCCAGCAGTGTGGGCAGCAATCAGCCCCAGCATTTT. This sequence encodes CASSVGSNQPQHF.

This clonotype appeared many times. The chain has TRBV5-1 and TRBJ2-2, with 8 bases aligning to TRBD2. The CDR3 covers 14 residues. Looked up from germline, CDR1 is SGHRS and CDR2 is YFSETQ. V shed 7 bases, J shed 7 bases, and the junction held 9 bases outside the gene matches. The CDR3 loop is CASGSTGGGGELFF. CDR3 in DNA: TGCGCCAGCGGCTCAACGGGAGGGGGCGGGGAGCTGTTTTTT. Combining the CDR3 with reference TRBV5-1 and TRBJ2-2 gives the whole variable domain KAGVTQTPRYLIKTRGQQVTLSCSPISGHRSVSWYQQTPGQGLQFLFEYFSETQRNKGNFPGRFSGRQFSNSRSEMNVSTLELGDSALYLCASGSTGGGGELFFGEGSRLTVL.

This chain joins TRBV4-3 and TRBJ2-5, with a weak D call TRBD1 (6 bases). The CDR3 consists of 18 residues. Deletions cut 0 bases from V and 2 bases from J, with 19 bases between. Looked up from germline, CDR1 is LGHNA and CDR2 is YSLEER. For the CDR3, the DNA is TGCGCCAGCAGCCAAGATCTTGGTGGGCAGGGGATACAAGAGACCCAGTACTTC. Translation gives CASSQDLGGQGIQETQYF.

V usage is TRBV7-9 and J usage is TRBJ2-2, with TRBD2 identical over 12 bases. Trimming removed 5 bases from V and 4 bases from J; junction bases left unmatched: 11. The germline V gene has CDR1 SEHNR and CDR2 FQNEAQ (reference sequence). CDR3 length: 18 residues. The CDR3 protein is CASSGPRLAGVITGELFF. The CDR3, as DNA: TGTGCCAGCAGCGGACCCAGACTAGCGGGAGTTATCACCGGGGAGCTGTTTTTT.

This clonotype was counted many times. This sequence joins TRBV7-2 and TRBJ1-2; D is unclear. Trimming cost V 1 base and J 6 bases, with 9 bases left between them. Germline CDR1 is SGHTA and CDR2 is FQGNSA. CDR3 length: 13 residues. The CDR3 is CASSLEWGNGYTF. In DNA, the CDR3 is TGTGCCAGCAGCTTAGAATGGGGTAATGGCTACACCTTC. The whole variable domain, filled in from reference TRBV7-2 and TRBJ1-2, reads GAGVSQSPSNKVTEKGKDVELRCDPISGHTALYWYRQSLGQGLEFLIYFQGNSAPDKSGLPSDRFSAERTGGSVSTLTIQRTQQEDSAVYLCASSLEWGNGYTFGSGTRLTVV.

The chain is built from TRBV19 and TRBJ1-1; 7 bases map to TRBD1. The germline V gene encodes CDR1 LNHDA and CDR2 SQIVND (reference sequence). Trimming at V came to 6 bases and at J to 1 base, leaving 5 bases not matched to a gene. The CDR3 loop spans 14 amino acids. The CDR3 here is CASRNRDRNTEAFF. In nucleotides, the CDR3 is TGTGCCAGTAGGAACCGGGACAGGAACACTGAAGCTTTCTTT.

This clonotype was picked up many times. The genes are TRBV7-2 and TRBJ2-3; 9 bases are shared with TRBD1. The J segment lost 3 bases and the V segment lost 4 bases, leaving 2 bases of the junction unmatched. CDR3 length: 14 amino acids. CDR1 and CDR2 (germline): SGHTA, FQGNSA. The CDR3 DNA reads as TGTGCCAGCAGCTCGGACAGGGGAACAGATACGCAGTATTTT. Its protein is CASSSDRGTDTQYF.

This clonotype was counted a few times. This CDR3 is CASSWSHTQYF. The CDR3 DNA is TGTGCCAGCAGCTGGTCGCATACGCAGTATTTT. V is TRBV7-9 and J is TRBJ2-3; D uncertain. The CDR3 is 11 residues long. Germline V CDR1 and CDR2: SEHNR, FQNEAQ (reference sequence). V lost 4 bases, J lost 7 bases, and 6 bases lay in between.

This sequence joins TRBV27 and TRBJ2-2, with 10 nucleotides matching TRBD1. Looked up from germline, CDR1 is MNHEY and CDR2 is SMNVEV (reference sequence). The V gene end was trimmed by 6 bases and the J gene end by 4 bases; junction bases not matched to a gene: 8. The CDR3 runs to 16 residues. The CDR3 DNA is TGTGCCAGCAGGCTCCTTCGGACAGGGGGCACCGGGGAGCTGTTTTTT. It yields the protein CASRLLRTGGTGELFF.

This clonotype was detected many times. One end of the junction fails to match germline, which may point to a read error. This sequence joins TRBV20-1 and TRBJ2-5; D call uncertain. Germline CDR1 is DFQATT and CDR2 is SNEGSKA (reference sequence). This CDR3 is 12 amino acids long. The CDR3, as DNA: TGCAGTGCGAGAGAAGTAGGGGAGACCCAGTACTTC. It encodes CSAREVGETQYF.

A few counts support this clonotype. The chain carries TRBV7-9 and TRBJ2-1; the match to TRBD2 covers 11 bases. The V gene's germline CDR1 is SEHNR and CDR2 FQNEAQ (reference sequence). Germline trimming cut 3 bases from V and 7 bases from J; bases unmatched to any gene: 11. This CDR3 has 17 amino acids. The CDR3 protein is CASSFSLSGRAGNEQFF. For the CDR3, the DNA is TGTGCCAGCAGCTTTAGTCTTAGCGGGAGGGCCGGTAATGAGCAGTTCTTC.

This clonotype was counted between two and nine times. V and J are TRBV12-3 or TRBV12-4 and TRBJ1-5; D gene uncertain. V gave up 7 bases and J gave up 3 bases, with 13 bases separating them. CDR3 length: 14 amino acids. DNA of the CDR3: TGTGCCAGCAAAACTTCGACGGCCAATCAGCCCCAGCATTTT. Its translation is CASKTSTANQPQHF.

To note about this clonotype: A much larger clone differs by one base, so this may be a read error. CDR3 nucleotide sequence: TGTACCAGCAGTCAACACCCAGACAGAAGATCCTACGAGCAGTACTTC. It yields the protein CTSSQHPDRRSYEQYF. This chain links TRBV3-2 with TRBJ2-7. TRBV3-2 is designated a pseudogene. This CDR3 has 16 residues.

This clonotype was counted at least ten times. V gene TRBV28 combines with J gene TRBJ1-2; 8 bases map to TRBD1. With V trimmed by 2 bases and J by 8 bases, 7 bases remained unmatched. The germline V gene encodes CDR1 MDHEN and CDR2 SYDVKM. CDR3 size: 14 residues. CDR3 amino acids: CASSLGGQGGGYTF. The CDR3 nucleotides are TGTGCCAGCAGTTTAGGAGGACAGGGTGGCGGCTACACCTTC.

The chain uses TRBV2 and TRBJ1-4, with D perhaps TRBD1 (5 bases). CDR3 length: 15 amino acids. From germline, CDR1 is SNHLY and CDR2 FYNNEI. The V end lost 4 bases, the J end lost 3 bases, and 12 bases lay between the germline ends. Here the CDR3 reads CASSGTQGPNEKLFF. CDR3 nucleotides: TGTGCCAGCAGTGGAACGCAGGGACCTAATGAAAAACTGTTTTTT. Looking up the rest from reference TRBV2 and TRBJ1-4 gives the full variable domain: EPEVTQTPSHQVTQMGQEVILRCVPISNHLYFYWYRQILGQKVEFLVSFYNNEISEKSEIFDDQFSVERPDGSNFTLKIRSTKLEDSAMYFCASSGTQGPNEKLFFGSGTQLSVL.

The chain couples TRBV27 to TRBJ2-7; 13 bases align to TRBD2. This CDR3 has 15 residues. V dropped 2 bases and J dropped 6; count of bases not matched to a gene: 4. In germline, CDR1 is MNHEY, CDR2 SMNVEV (reference sequence). CDR3 nucleotides: TGTGCCAGCAGTTTACCGGGACTAGCGGGAATCGAGCAGTACTTC. Protein product: CASSLPGLAGIEQYF.

The chain combines TRBV9 with TRBJ2-5; the D gene is possibly TRBD2 (6 bases). Trimming left V 4 bases short and J 5 bases short, with 21 bases between. The length of the CDR3 is 16 residues. The germline V gene has CDR1 SGDLS and CDR2 YYNGEE. The CDR3 reads CASSLSGGGTGETQYF. Written as DNA, the CDR3 is TGTGCCAGCAGCCTCTCAGGCGGAGGGACGGGGGAGACCCAGTACTTC. Variable domain in full (rest from reference TRBV9 and TRBJ2-5): DSGVTQTPKHLITATGQRVTLRCSPRSGDLSVYWYQQSLDQGLQFLIQYYNGEERAKGNILERFSAQQFPDLHSELNLSSLELGDSALYFCASSLSGGGTGETQYFGPGTRLLVL.

The rearrangement joins TRBV19 to TRBJ2-1; perhaps D is TRBD1 or TRBD2 (5 bases each). Germline V gives CDR1 LNHDA, CDR2 SQIVND (reference sequence). The V gene lost 4 bases and the J gene lost 5 bases, with 15 bases spanning the gap. CDR3 length: 15 amino acids. The CDR3 spells CASSSSLGTNNEQFF. For the CDR3, the DNA is TGTGCCAGTAGTAGCTCACTCGGGACCAACAATGAGCAGTTCTTC.